The 8 T cell receptor beta chains listed next were all sequenced from one sample in a study of cytomegalovirus exposure and HLA in healthy donors. PCR amplification relied on 60 Vbeta primers (plus 13 Jbeta primers). Profiled with immunoSEQ multiplex PCR; TCRdb holds only in-frame clones, not every one. The sample contains some 110,000 clones, about 70% of which appear only once. Sequenced input: PBMCs. The receptors stem from a man aged 25 to 40 in good health and CMV-seronegative.

This clone was counted only a few times. Here the CDR3 reads CASSHVGTGYTYEQYF. The CDR3 DNA sequence: TGTGCCAGCAGTCATGTTGGGACAGGGTACACCTACGAGCAGTACTTC. The chain carries TRBV28 and TRBJ2-7, with 9 bases identical to TRBD1. The germline CDR1 and CDR2 sequences are MDHEN and SYDVKM. The V segment lost 5 bases and the J segment 2 bases; nucleotides outside the gene matches: 10. The CDR3 covers 16 residues.

This chain joins TRBV9 and TRBJ1-1; maybe TRBD1 (6 bases). Germline loops: CDR1 SGDLS, CDR2 YYNGEE. V lost 2 bases, J lost 1 base, and 6 bases lay in between. The CDR3 is made up of 13 amino acids. CDR3 sequence (DNA): TGTGCCAGCAGCGTGACAGGGAACACTGAAGCTTTCTTT. Its translation is CASSVTGNTEAFF.

The chain couples TRBV19 to TRBJ2-7, with D possibly TRBD2 on 6 matching bases. The CDR3 consists of 15 residues. CDR1 is LNHDA, CDR2 SQIVND, per germline (reference sequence). Between the trimmed V and J ends, which lost 5 bases and 1 base, there was a span of 15 bases. CDR3: CASSPSGLKSYEQYF. CDR3 nucleotide sequence: TGTGCCAGTAGTCCCTCGGGACTCAAGTCCTACGAGCAGTACTTC. Drawing the rest from reference TRBV19 and TRBJ2-7, the complete variable domain is DGGITQSPKYLFRKEGQNVTLSCEQNLNHDAMYWYRQDPGQGLRLIYYSQIVNDFQKGDIAEGYSVSREKKESFPLTVTSAQKNPTAFYLCASSPSGLKSYEQYFGPGTRLTVT.

The chain joins TRBV4-3 to TRBJ2-1, with 12 bases lining up with TRBD2. Germline assignment: CDR1 LGHNA and CDR2 YSLEER. This CDR3 has 16 residues. V lost 0 bases and J lost 4; bases outside the gene matches: 1. CDR3 nucleotide sequence: TGCGCCAGCAGCCAAGAGCTAGCGGGAGGGTACAATGAGCAGTTCTTC. As protein: CASSQELAGGYNEQFF.

V and J are TRBV19 and TRBJ1-1, with D unclear. Germline V gene lookup returns CDR1 LNHDA and CDR2 SQIVND (reference sequence). This CDR3 comprises 12 residues. Trimming took 6 bases from V and 7 from J, leaving 12 bases between them. DNA of the CDR3: TGTGCCAGTAGCTTGGCCTGGAGTGAAGCTTTCTTT. It specifies CASSLAWSEAFF.

V is TRBV30 and J is TRBJ1-2; TRBD1 agrees at 11 bases. Germline V CDR1 and CDR2: GTSNPN, SVGIG (reference sequence). With 3 bases clipped from V and 14 bases from J, the junction kept 8 bases outside the gene matches. The CDR3 is 12 residues long. The CDR3 sequence: CAWSPGQGAGTF. CDR3 bases: TGTGCCTGGAGCCCCGGACAGGGGGCGGGTACCTTC.

This sequence joins TRBV7-9 and TRBJ2-5; 10 positions agree with TRBD1. The closer fit of TRBJ2-7 to the DNA end suggests the J call may be wrong. Per germline, CDR1 SEHNR and CDR2 FQNEAQ (reference sequence). The CDR3 contains 13 residues. DNA of the CDR3: TGTGCCAGCAGCCTAGGACAGGGGGACGAGCAGTACTTC. It yields the protein CASSLGQGDEQYF.

This clone was detected only a few times. V usage is TRBV18 and J usage is TRBJ1-4, with a possible D match to TRBD1 (5 bases). Between the trimmed V and J ends, which lost 2 bases and 7 bases, there was a span of 14 bases. The germline V gene encodes CDR1 KGHSH and CDR2 LQKENI. The CDR3 loop spans 15 amino acids. CDR3 sequence (DNA): TGTGCCAGCTCACCAATCTCGGGGGTGGGTGAAAAACTGTTTTTT. Translating it yields CASSPISGVGEKLFF. The full variable domain, completed using reference TRBV18 and TRBJ1-4, is NAGVMQNPRHLVRRRGQEARLRCSPMKGHSHVYWYRQLPEEGLKFMVYLQKENIIDESGMPKERFSAEFPKEGPSILRIQQVVRGDSAAYFCASSPISGVGEKLFFGSGTQLSVL.